This T cell receptor beta chain was recovered during a study of persistence of HIV-infected CD4 T cells (dated by TCRdb to the early 2020s). Background for the entire study: CMV- and HIV-1 Gag-responding CD4+ T cells were isolated from ART-treated individuals so that antigen-driven clonal expansion of HIV-1-infected cells could be examined. The median time participants had been on suppressive ART was eight to nine years. For the TCR cluster analysis across participants, 8 participants were included for CMV and about seven participants for Gag. The clonality of all cells in each sorted population was measured by TCRbeta sequencing, and the clonality of infected cells was measured by proviral sequencing. Peripheral blood samples of up to roughly 200 mL were collected at multiple time points, except for two participants, who underwent leukapheresis at a single time point. Study-wide conclusions, independent of this receptor: Antigen-responding cells were enriched for degenerate expanded CDR3beta sequences, which suggests convergent selection of CD4+ responses to CMV and Gag. Bulk TCR analyses could not be restricted to the rare CMV-responding cells that actually carried HIV-1 proviruses. The study involved few individuals and tested only a limited range of antigens. Significantly lower TCRbeta richness was observed in CMV- and Gag-responding cells than in anti-CD3/anti-CD28-responding cells, and higher oligoclonality was observed in CMV-responding cells than in CD3/CD28-stimulated and Gag-responding cells. TCR oligoclonality correlated with proviral oligoclonality within the same sorted populations.

The treatment or condition tag for this specimen amounts to: suppressive antiretroviral therapy. A pool of overlapping HIV-1 Gag 15-mer peptides was used at 1 ug per peptide per mL for cell stimulation. Nonresponding CD40L-negative CD69-negative CD45RO-high memory CD4+ T cells were sorted as memory populations depleted of antigen-responding cells. HIV-1-infected adults in whom suppressive ART had been started during chronic infection were enrolled as participants. For at least 4 years, the participants' plasma HIV-1 RNA had been undetectable, below 50 copies/mL. To be included, participants needed a CD4+ T cell count above 400 cells/uL and a positive CMV serology. Before stimulation, PBMCs were isolated using density centrifugation and then depleted of CD8+ T cells. For around 19 hours, the CD8-depleted PBMCs were stimulated with anti-CD28/CD49d costimulation, a CD40-blocking antibody, and enfuvirtide to prevent new infections. Cell sorting was performed on a Beckman Coulter MoFlo Legacy or XDP sorter, and dead cells were excluded with propidium iodide. Genomic DNA was extracted with the QIAamp DNA Mini Kit for samples above one million cells, otherwise with the Quick-DNA Microprep Kit.

On this clone: Its binding antigen is unknown. No base qualities exist here, and no much larger clone lies one base off it.

The immunoSEQ hsTCRB assay version 4, run in survey mode, was used to sequence TCRbeta repertoires from genomic DNA. For TCRbeta sequencing, genomic DNA was diluted to about 9.5 ng/uL, and up to roughly 1 ug was used per sample. The original methods were these. Analysis of the TCRbeta data was done in ImmunoSeq Analyzer 3.0, and diversity was computed on productive nucleotide rearrangements. The improved Chao index was used to estimate lower-bound TCR diversity, and the Gini coefficient was used to estimate clonality using the Immunarch R package. Nucleotide rearrangements that differed but encoded the same CDR3beta amino acid sequence were counted as separate clonotypes. Differential abundance analysis identified TCRbeta sequences significantly enriched in antigen-responding cells relative to anti-CD3/anti-CD28-activated cells. Using predicted peptide-MHC specificity as the basis, GLIPH2 grouped TCRs into clusters, both for each participant individually and for the merged data sets that combined participants. Imported from immuneACCESS, the table was reduced by TCRdb to in-frame sequences with V and J called. These copies leave out some clones; in studies compared against another copy, an unresolved V gene accounts for under half, and the cause of the remainder is not known. V and J calls and clone size are as listed in that table; D and trimming were resolved from the DNA. This sample is represented by some 37,000 clones; 75% to 85% of them were singletons. Clones ranked in the top ten supply just under 1% of the sample.

The CDR3, cysteine through phenylalanine, is 11 amino acids long. The retained sequence is limited to the CDR3, 33 bases, with the frame set at the first base. Looking up the germline V gene yields CDR1 MNHEY and CDR2 SVGAGI. V is clipped by 6 bases and J by 6 bases, and the sequence between their germline boundaries is 9 bases long. The receptor chain draws on TRBV6-5 and TRBJ2-7; the D gene is perhaps TRBD1, from 6 matching bases. The source of this sequence is an adult with HIV. The donor label of this sample is uncertain. The sample was cultured CD4+ T cells from PBMCs, taken from a patient who received antiretroviral therapy. Sample cell subset or site, as interpreted from the label and publication: CD40L-CD69- CD45RO-high memory CD4 T cells not responding to Gag peptides. The nucleotide sequence is TGTGCCAGCAGCAACAGGGTCGAGCAGTACTTC. Translated, it gives CASSNRVEQYF.